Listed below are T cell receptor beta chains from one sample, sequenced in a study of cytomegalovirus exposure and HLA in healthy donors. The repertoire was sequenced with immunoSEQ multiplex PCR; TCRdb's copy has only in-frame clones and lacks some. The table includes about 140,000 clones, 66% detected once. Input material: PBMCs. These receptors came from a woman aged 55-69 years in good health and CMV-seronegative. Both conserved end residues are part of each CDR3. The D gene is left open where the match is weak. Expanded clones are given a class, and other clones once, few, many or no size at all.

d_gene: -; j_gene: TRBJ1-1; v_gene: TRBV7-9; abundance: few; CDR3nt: TGTGCCAGCAGCTTATTACGGGGAGCTTTCTTT; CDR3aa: CASSLLRGAFF
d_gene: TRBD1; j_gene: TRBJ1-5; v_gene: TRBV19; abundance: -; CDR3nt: TGTGCCAGTAGTATAGGGGCAGGGGGGAGCAATCAGCCCCAGCATTTT; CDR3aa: CASSIGAGGSNQPQHF
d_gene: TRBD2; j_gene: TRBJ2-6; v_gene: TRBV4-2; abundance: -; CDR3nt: TGTGCCAGCAGCCAAGCCGGGCTAGCGGGAGGCGAGGGGGCCAACGTCCTGACTTTC; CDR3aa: CASSQAGLAGGEGANVLTF
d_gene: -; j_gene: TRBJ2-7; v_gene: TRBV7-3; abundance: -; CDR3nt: TGTGCCAGCAGCTTAAAACAGGGCGGCGAGCAGTACTTC; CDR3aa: CASSLKQGGEQYF
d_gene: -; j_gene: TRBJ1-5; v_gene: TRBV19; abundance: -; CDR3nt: TGTGCCAGTAGTATAGATCACGGGACTAATCAGCCCCAGCATTTT; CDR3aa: CASSIDHGTNQPQHF
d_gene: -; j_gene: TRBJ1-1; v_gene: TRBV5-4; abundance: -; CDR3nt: TGTGCCAGCAGCCTTCGGGTGGCGAACACTGAAGCTTTCTTT; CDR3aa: CASSLRVANTEAFF
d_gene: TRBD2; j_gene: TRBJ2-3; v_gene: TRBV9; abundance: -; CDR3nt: TGTGCCAGCAGCGATCGTCGGGGCGGGGGGTCCACAGATACGCAGTATTTT; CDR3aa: CASSDRRGGGSTDTQYF
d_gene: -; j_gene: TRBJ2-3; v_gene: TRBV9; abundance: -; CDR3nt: TGTGCCAGCAGTCCGACGGGGGTGAGCACAGATACGCAGTATTTT; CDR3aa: CASSPTGVSTDTQYF
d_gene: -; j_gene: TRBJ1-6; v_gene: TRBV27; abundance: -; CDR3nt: TGTGCCAGCAGATGGGGGGGGAATAATTCACCCCTCCACTTT; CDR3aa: CASRWGGNNSPLHF
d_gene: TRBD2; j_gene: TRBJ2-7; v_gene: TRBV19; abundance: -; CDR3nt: TGTGCCAGTAGTATTTATGGTAGCGGGCCCTACGAGCAGTACTTC; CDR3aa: CASSIYGSGPYEQYF
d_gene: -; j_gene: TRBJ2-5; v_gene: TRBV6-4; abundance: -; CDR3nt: TGTGCCAGCAGCCAGGGGCCAGGGCCACAAGAGACCCAGTACTTC; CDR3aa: CASSQGPGPQETQYF
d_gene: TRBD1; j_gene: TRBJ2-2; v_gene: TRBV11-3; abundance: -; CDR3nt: TGTGCCAGCACTACAGGGGGAGGGGAGCTGTTTTTT; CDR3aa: CASTTGGGELFF